Listed here are 14 T cell receptor beta chains from one sample, sequenced in a study of blood T cell repertoires in COVID-19. The data were produced by immunoSEQ multiplex PCR, yet TCRdb's version contains in-frame clones alone and is incomplete. The data hold some 300,000 clones, with 90% to 95% observed a single time. Source material: PBMCs or T cells enriched from blood (not recorded which). Receptors were obtained from a woman in her 30s who had been exposed to COVID-19.

Worth noting for this clone: Other DNA sequences in the sample encode the same CDR3. This chain links TRBV9 with TRBJ2-7, with 8 bases aligning to TRBD1. The CDR3 runs 14 residues. The V and J ends lost 4 bases and 2 bases, in that order; junction bases with no gene match: 5. Germline loops: CDR1 SGDLS, CDR2 YYNGEE. The CDR3 bases are TGTGCCAGCAGCCCGGGGACAGGTACCTACGAGCAGTACTTC. Translated: CASSPGTGTYEQYF.

V gene TRBV4-1 combines with J gene TRBJ2-1; TRBD2 matches 14 bases. Germline values: CDR1 MGHRA, CDR2 YSYEKL. V trimming: 2 bases; J trimming: 7 bases; junction bases outside the gene matches: 4. The CDR3 length is 16 residues. CDR3: CASSQRTSGGRNEQFF. The CDR3 nucleotides are TGCGCCAGCAGCCAAAGGACTAGCGGGGGGCGGAATGAGCAGTTCTTC.

This clone was detected a few times. The chain carries TRBV6-2 or TRBV6-3 and TRBJ1-5; TRBD1 matches at 7 bases. Trimming at V came to 5 bases and at J to 1 base, leaving 14 bases not matched to a gene. This CDR3 has 18 amino acids. Germline V lookup: CDR1 MNHEY, CDR2 SVGEGT. CDR3 bases: TGTGCCAGCAGTGGACCGGGACAGAACCTCAAAAGCAATCAGCCCCAGCATTTT. This gives the protein CASSGPGQNLKSNQPQHF.

The chain combines TRBV7-9 with TRBJ1-2; TRBD1 matches at 7 bases. The CDR3 runs to 15 residues. V shed 6 bases and J 6 bases; nucleotides not matched to a gene: 13. The germline CDR1 and CDR2 sequences are SEHNR and FQNEAQ (reference sequence). CDR3 in amino acids: CASRPRNRGTDGYTF. The CDR3 DNA follows: TGTGCCAGCAGACCTCGTAACAGGGGAACCGATGGCTACACCTTC.

The V gene is TRBV3-1 (or the pseudogene TRBV3-2), the J gene TRBJ2-7, with D maybe TRBD1 (6 bases). Between the trimmed V and J ends, which lost 3 bases and 7 bases, there was a span of 13 bases. Germline V gene lookup returns CDR1 LGHDT and CDR2 YNNKEL (reference sequence). This CDR3 comprises 13 residues. In DNA, the CDR3 is TGTGCCAGCAGCCAGGGTGAAGGGGGAGAGCAGTACTTC. It specifies CASSQGEGGEQYF.

The V and J genes are TRBV6-5 and TRBJ1-2; 8 positions agree with TRBD1. Germline V CDR1 and CDR2: MNHEY, SVGAGI. This CDR3 is 13 amino acids long. The trim removed 6 bases at V and 8 bases at J, leaving 8 bases unmatched. CDR3 sequence: CASRLTGVRGYTF. The DNA for the CDR3 is TGTGCCAGCAGGTTGACAGGGGTCAGAGGCTACACCTTC.

On this clone itself: The same CDR3 can be traced to other DNA sequences in this sample. The V and J genes are TRBV13 and TRBJ2-5, with 7 positions matching TRBD1. The CDR3 is 14 amino acids. Germline CDR1 is PRHDT and CDR2 is FYEKMQ (reference sequence). V shed 1 base, J shed 5 bases, and the junction held 4 bases outside the gene matches. CDR3 amino acids: CASSLDRGRETQYF. Here the CDR3 DNA reads TGTGCCAGCAGCTTAGACAGGGGCCGGGAGACCCAGTACTTC.

The rearrangement links TRBV9 to TRBJ2-7, with D maybe TRBD2 (6 bases). V was clipped by 1 base and J by 3 bases, with 14 bases between them. The germline CDR1 and CDR2 sequences are SGDLS and YYNGEE. The CDR3 contains 15 residues. CDR3 region: CASSVYPGTLYEQYF. CDR3 in DNA: TGTGCCAGCAGCGTATACCCCGGGACTCTCTACGAGCAGTACTTC.

This clone was seen only once. The chain combines TRBV30 with TRBJ1-6; D may be TRBD1 (5 bases). Germline-derived CDR1 and CDR2 are GTSNPN and SVGIG (reference sequence). Trimming left V 3 bases short and J 7 bases short, with 13 bases between. The CDR3 length is 14 residues. This CDR3 reads CAWSRGGENSPLHF. The CDR3 DNA reads TGTGCCTGGAGCCGGGGGGGGGAGAATTCACCCCTCCACTTT. Together with reference TRBV30 and TRBJ1-6, the CDR3 gives the full variable domain: SQTIHQWPATLVQPVGSPLSLECTVEGTSNPNLYWYRQAAGRGLQLLFYSVGIGQISSEVPQNLSASRPQDRQFILSSKKLLLSDSGFYLCAWSRGGENSPLHFGNGTRLTVT.

The genes are TRBV3-1 (or the pseudogene TRBV3-2) and TRBJ1-3, with 7 bases fitting TRBD1. The CDR3 length is 15 residues. J gave up 0 bases and V 4 bases, and 3 bases lay outside the gene matches. Looked up from germline, CDR1 is LGHDT and CDR2 is YNNKEL (reference sequence). CDR3 nucleotides: TGTGCCAGCAGCCGCGGGACAGCCTCTGGAAACACCATATATTTT. Its protein product is CASSRGTASGNTIYF.

The chain has TRBV19 and TRBJ2-3, with D maybe TRBD2 (6 bases). Germline loops: CDR1 LNHDA, CDR2 SQIVND (reference sequence). The germline V and J ends were trimmed by 8 bases and 3 bases, with 15 bases remaining between them. This CDR3 spans 14 amino acids. The CDR3 reads CASCRGFQTDTQYF. CDR3 coding DNA: TGTGCCAGTTGCCGGGGGTTTCAGACAGATACGCAGTATTTT.

The chain has TRBV7-2 and TRBJ1-5; 7 nucleotides match TRBD1. Germline-derived CDR1 and CDR2 are SGHTA and FQGNSA. V lost 1 base and J lost 4; bases outside the gene matches: 4. The CDR3 sequence is 15 residues long. The CDR3, as DNA: TGTGCCAGCAGCTTAGGGACAGGAGTTAATCAGCCCCAGCATTTT. Its translation: CASSLGTGVNQPQHF.

The J gene is TRBJ1-1, the V gene TRBV10-3; tentative D call: TRBD1 (5 bases). V was cut by 4 bases and J by 0 bases, with 9 bases left in between. Germline V lookup: CDR1 ENHRY, CDR2 SYGVKD. This CDR3 is built from 14 residues. In DNA, the CDR3 is TGTGCCATCAGTGCTCAGGGTATGAACACTGAAGCTTTCTTT. Its protein is CAISAQGMNTEAFF.

This sequence joins TRBV19 and TRBJ2-1, with unresolved D. CDR3 length: 12 amino acids. The germline CDR1 and CDR2 sequences are LNHDA and SQIVND (reference sequence). V gave up 5 bases and J gave up 3 bases, with 5 bases separating them. The CDR3 DNA follows: TGTGCCAGTAGTTCAGACTACAATGAGCAGTTCTTC. It yields the protein CASSSDYNEQFF.